These 19 T cell receptor beta chains were all obtained from the same sample, sequenced in a study of T cells in AML relapse after transplant. Amplification used RNA template and a modified RACE PCR instead of multiplex PCR. MiXCR, run by TCRdb on the PCR reads, gives a single entry per CDR3 protein. The table lists around 3,500 distinct CDR3 sequences, around 10% of them singletons. The source material was bone marrow, either the whole sample or a sorted T cell fraction (not recorded which), sampled in complete remission. Receptors were obtained from a human donor who had a stem cell transplant for acute myeloid leukemia. The graft donor may be the source of some T cells.

By sample fraction, this clonotype is medium-sized. The genes are TRBV12-3 or TRBV12-4 and TRBJ1-4; 11 nucleotides align to TRBD1. Trimming took 6 bases from V and 7 from J; bases not matched to a gene: 10. This CDR3 is 16 amino acids long. CDR3 protein: CASSTGTGGFGEKLFF. CDR3 DNA: TGTGCCAGCAGCACCGGGACAGGGGGTTTCGGTGAAAAACTGTTTTTT.

By sample fraction, this clonotype is medium-sized. The rearrangement joins TRBV29-1 to TRBJ2-5; D gene ambiguous. The CDR3 loop spans 12 amino acids. V lost 4 bases to trimming and J lost 2 bases, with 8 bases between them. Per the germline V gene, CDR1 is SQVTM and CDR2 is ANQGSEA. The CDR3 DNA sequence: TGCAGCGTTGCCTCAAGTCAAGAGACCCAGTACTTC. Residues: CSVASSQETQYF. The full variable domain, completed using reference TRBV29-1 and TRBJ2-5, is SAVISQKPSRDICQRGTSLTIQCQVDSQVTMMFWYRQQPGQSLTLIATANQGSEATYESGFVIDKFPISRPNLTFSTLTVSNMSPEDSSIYLCSVASSQETQYFGPGTRLLVL.

This clonotype qualifies as medium-sized (0.01 to 0.1%). The rearrangement joins TRBV4-1 to TRBJ1-5; D gene uncertain. Trimming cost V 0 bases and J 4 bases, with 7 bases left between them. CDR3 length: 14 amino acids. Germline-derived CDR1 and CDR2 are MGHRA and YSYEKL. CDR3: CASSQDRENQPQHF. In DNA, the CDR3 is TGCGCCAGCAGCCAAGATCGGGAGAATCAGCCCCAGCATTTT.

By share of the sample, this clonotype is medium-sized. The rearrangement uses TRBV3-2 and TRBJ1-1. TRBV3-2 is recorded as a pseudogene. The CDR3 is 11 residues long. The CDR3 DNA follows: TGTGCCAGCAGCCAAGATGGAGCGGCTTTCTTT. Protein sequence: CASSQDGAAFF.

There are many counts of this clonotype. The chain has TRBV5-6 and TRBJ1-4; 7 positions agree with TRBD1. The CDR3 runs to 14 residues. V trimming: 4 bases; J trimming: 8 bases; junction bases outside the gene matches: 8. Germline assignment: CDR1 SGHDT and CDR2 YYEEEE. This CDR3 is CASSLQGFVEKLFF. The DNA of the CDR3 is TGTGCCAGCAGCCTACAGGGGTTTGTGGAAAAACTGTTTTTT.

In its sample, this clonotype ranks as medium-sized. The chain links TRBV20-1 to TRBJ1-5; maybe TRBD1 (6 bases). Germline V gives CDR1 DFQATT, CDR2 SNEGSKA (reference sequence). V lost 4 bases to trimming and J lost 2 bases, with 15 bases between them. This CDR3 is built from 15 residues. The CDR3 bases are TGCAGTGCTACCAACGACTGGACAGGCAATCAGCCCCAGCATTTT. Encoded protein: CSATNDWTGNQPQHF.

Concerning this clonotype itself: A much more abundant neighbour one base away suggests this may be a read error. This sequence joins TRBV27 and TRBJ2-2, with 15 positions matching TRBD2. V lost 8 bases, J lost 5 bases, and 9 bases stayed unmatched. The germline V gene has CDR1 MNHEY and CDR2 SMNVEV (reference sequence). The CDR3 has 17 amino acids. CDR3 protein: CASCGLAGGPWTGELFF. CDR3 nucleotide sequence: TGTGCCAGCTGTGGACTAGCGGGGGGGCCATGGACCGGGGAGCTGTTTTTT.

Within the sample, this clonotype is medium-sized. This chain links TRBV11-2 with TRBJ2-2; 9 bases fit TRBD1. This CDR3 has 15 residues. With V trimmed by 6 bases and J by 5 bases, 7 bases remained unmatched. Germline V lookup: CDR1 SGHAT, CDR2 FQNNGV. For the CDR3, the DNA is TGTGCCAGCAGTCTAGACAGGGGGGGGACCGGGGAGCTGTTTTTT. Protein product: CASSLDRGGTGELFF.

The V call is TRBV7-8, the J call TRBJ1-2; 10 bases line up with TRBD1. Trimming cost V 2 bases and J 1 base; bases outside gene matches: 7. The germline CDR1 and CDR2 sequences are SGHVS and FQNEAQ. This CDR3 has 17 amino acids. CDR3 nucleotides: TGTGCCAGCAGCTTATATGGCGGGACAGGGGATAACTATGGCTACACCTTC. Protein: CASSLYGGTGDNYGYTF.

Here the CDR3 DNA reads TGTGCCAGCAGCTCCCGGGTTAGCGGGGAACAAGAGACCCAGTACTTC. Protein: CASSSRVSGEQETQYF. The chain combines TRBV5-6 with TRBJ2-5; 8 bases are shared with TRBD2. The CDR3 has 16 residues. The ends lost 3 bases at V and 2 bases at J; junction bases unmatched: 9. In germline, CDR1 is SGHDT, CDR2 YYEEEE. Full variable domain (outside the CDR3, taken from reference TRBV5-6 and TRBJ2-5): DAGVTQSPTHLIKTRGQQVTLRCSPKSGHDTVSWYQQALGQGPQFIFQYYEEEERQRGNFPDRFSGHQFPNYSSELNVNALLLGDSALYLCASSSRVSGEQETQYFGPGTRLLVL.

Within the sample, this clonotype is medium-sized. The chain couples TRBV4-3 to TRBJ2-7; D is unclear. CDR1 is LGHNA, CDR2 YSLEER, per germline. This CDR3 comprises 14 residues. V was pared by 1 base and J by 4 bases, with 11 bases between. This CDR3 reads CASSQGIVGYEQYF. Here the CDR3 DNA reads TGCGCCAGCAGCCAAGGGATCGTGGGGTACGAGCAGTACTTC.

This clonotype was counted ten times or more. V is TRBV25-1 and J is TRBJ2-3; D is tentatively TRBD1 or TRBD2 (5 bases each). This CDR3 is 17 amino acids long. Trimming removed 3 bases at V and 4 bases at J, with 20 bases between. Germline V gene lookup returns CDR1 MGHDK and CDR2 SYGVNS. CDR3 in amino acids: CASSDPTGLRDADTQYF. The CDR3 nucleotides are TGTGCCAGCAGTGACCCTACCGGGCTACGGGACGCAGATACGCAGTATTTT.

This clonotype is categorized as medium-sized. The CDR3 loop reads CASSLEGHRNTEAFF. The CDR3 DNA reads as TGTGCCAGCAGTTTAGAGGGACACCGGAACACTGAAGCTTTCTTT. The chain carries TRBV12-3 or TRBV12-4 and TRBJ1-1, with D maybe TRBD1 (6 bases). Trimming took off 1 base at V and 1 base at J, with 10 bases between the two ends. This CDR3 contains 15 residues.

This clonotype is deemed medium-sized. The chain is built from TRBV30 and TRBJ1-5; 7 bases are a match to TRBD1. The length of the CDR3 is 13 residues. Per germline, CDR1 GTSNPN and CDR2 SVGIG (reference sequence). The V segment lost 5 bases and the J segment 5 bases; nucleotides outside the gene matches: 6. For the CDR3, the DNA is TGTGCCTGGTCGAACAGGGGAGATCAGCCCCAGCATTTT. This gives the protein CAWSNRGDQPQHF.

The chain is built from TRBV7-8 and TRBJ2-7, with a weak D call TRBD2 (7 bases). Germline CDR1 is SGHVS and CDR2 is FQNEAQ. This CDR3 has 17 amino acids. Trimming shortened V by 0 bases and J by 3 bases, and 18 bases separated the two germline ends. The CDR3 loop reads CASSLAPRGRGLYEQYF. The CDR3 bases are TGTGCCAGCAGCTTAGCTCCGCGGGGGCGAGGGCTCTACGAGCAGTACTTC.

In its sample, this clonotype ranks as medium-sized. The V gene is TRBV6-5, the J gene TRBJ1-1, with TRBD1 as a possible D gene (6 bases). V was pared by 5 bases and J by 1 base, with 8 bases between. Germline V gene data show CDR1 as MNHEY and CDR2 as SVGAGI. This CDR3 is built from 13 residues. CDR3 region: CASSIGGNTEAFF. The CDR3 nucleotides are TGTGCCAGCAGTATAGGGGGGAACACTGAAGCTTTCTTT.

The J gene is TRBJ1-6, the V gene TRBV7-3; tentative D call: TRBD1 (5 bases). Germline lookup yields CDR1 SGHTA and CDR2 FQGTGA. This CDR3 contains 15 residues. The V end was cut by 5 bases, the J end by 10 bases, with 18 bases between. In nucleotides, the CDR3 is TGTGCCAGCAGCCAGGGCGGGGGGTATGAATCACCCCTCCACTTT. This gives the protein CASSQGGGYESPLHF.

By share of the sample, this clonotype is medium-sized. This chain connects TRBV5-6 to TRBJ2-1; D might be TRBD2 (5 bases). Germline loops: CDR1 SGHDT, CDR2 YYEEEE. CDR3 size: 14 residues. V shed 4 bases and J shed 9 bases, with 17 bases lying between them. CDR3 bases: TGTGCCAGCAGCCCACAACTAGTTTCCCCTGAGCAGTTCTTC. It codes for CASSPQLVSPEQFF.

This clonotype is classed as medium-sized (0.01 to 0.1%). The gene calls are TRBV6-6 and TRBJ1-2; D is unclear. The CDR3 loop spans 14 amino acids. V lost 4 bases and J lost 4, with 13 bases in between. The germline CDR1 and CDR2 sequences are MNHNY and SVGAGI (reference sequence). CDR3 in amino acids: CASSFEKGIYGYTF. The CDR3 nucleotides are TGTGCCAGCAGTTTCGAGAAGGGTATCTATGGCTACACCTTC.